This T cell receptor beta chain was sequenced for a study of cytomegalovirus exposure and HLA in healthy donors. Overall study context: Within the Caucasian-associated ancestry cluster were 65% to 85% of the approximately 400 genotyped donors.

The primer mix had 60 Vbeta and 13 Jbeta primers. Measured with immunoSEQ multiplex PCR; TCRdb has only the in-frame clones, and not every one. The sample lists over 150,000 clones; about 71% were seen once. CDR1 is SGHVS and CDR2 is FNYEAQ in the germline V gene. The CDR3 totals 15 residues. The ends lost 3 bases at V and 9 bases at J; junction bases unmatched: 8. The sequencing sample was made of PBMCs. The sequence was obtained from a woman younger than 45 in good health and CMV-seronegative. The chain joins TRBV7-6 to TRBJ2-1; 10 nucleotides align to TRBD2. Written as DNA, the CDR3 is TGTGCCAGCAGCTTCTCTAGCGGGAGCTCGGGTGAGCAGTTCTTC. Its protein product is CASSFSSGSSGEQFF.